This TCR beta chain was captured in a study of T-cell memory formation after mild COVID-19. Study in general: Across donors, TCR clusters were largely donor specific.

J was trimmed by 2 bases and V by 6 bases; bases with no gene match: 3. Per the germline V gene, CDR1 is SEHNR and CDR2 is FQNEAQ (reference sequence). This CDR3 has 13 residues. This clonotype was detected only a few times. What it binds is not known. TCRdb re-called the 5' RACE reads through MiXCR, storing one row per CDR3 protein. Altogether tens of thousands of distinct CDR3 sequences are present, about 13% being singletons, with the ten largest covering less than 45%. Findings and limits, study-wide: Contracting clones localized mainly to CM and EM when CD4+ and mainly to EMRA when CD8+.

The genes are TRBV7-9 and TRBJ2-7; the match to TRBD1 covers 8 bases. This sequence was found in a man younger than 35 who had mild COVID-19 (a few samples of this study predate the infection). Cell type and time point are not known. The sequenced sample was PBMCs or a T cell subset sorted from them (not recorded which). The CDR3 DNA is TGTGCCAGCAGACCGACAGGGGCCTACGAGCAGTACTTC. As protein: CASRPTGAYEQYF.